This paragraph covers one T cell receptor beta chain sequence. The sample comes from a study of OX40 agonist ivuxolimab in advanced cancers. TCRdb's table, derived via immunoSEQ multiplex PCR, lists solely in-frame clones and lacks some. The table has roughly 62,000 clones, 80% to 90% seen once. The sample was CD4+ or CD8+ T cells sorted from blood, taken in a trial of the OX40 agonist ivuxolimab. The source of this sequence is an adult with an advanced solid tumor such as melanoma, head and neck, liver or kidney cancer.

The CDR3 DNA sequence: TGTGCCAGTAGTAAGGGACAGGGTGGGATGGCCGGGGAGCTGTTTTTT. Its translation is CASSKGQGGMAGELFF. J is TRBJ2-2 and V is TRBV19; 9 bases align to TRBD1. CDR3 size: 16 residues. The ends lost 4 bases at V and 6 bases at J; junction bases unmatched: 9. Germline V gene lookup returns CDR1 LNHDA and CDR2 SQIVND (reference sequence).